This T cell receptor (beta chain) was retrieved from a study of blood T cell repertoires in COVID-19. The overall study: The United States, Italy and Spain were the sources of the acute and convalescent COVID-19 samples.

Recruitment covered about 25 US areas and drew participants whose ages spanned roughly 18 to 95 years. Cohort allocation depended upon clinical history that participants reported. Donors of Cohort 3 who recovered were those that had two negative PCRs, clearance, or symptom resolution. Generated by immunoSEQ multiplex PCR, the TCRdb table keeps only in-frame clones and is missing some. The repertoire holds fewer than 350,000 clones, about 89% seen once, with about 5.2% in the top ten. The sequence was collected from a man aged 60-69 years who had recovered from COVID-19. Specimen: PBMCs or T cells enriched from blood (not recorded which).

CDR3 coding DNA: TGTGCCAGCAGCAGGGAAAGGAGTAGAGCGGGAGATCGAAGCGGGGAGCTGTTTTTT. Protein: CASSRERSRAGDRSGELFF. This rearrangement joins TRBV11-2 to TRBJ2-2; 8 nucleotides align to TRBD2. CDR1 is SGHAT, CDR2 FQNNGV, per germline. V shed 5 bases and J 7 bases; nucleotides not matched to a gene: 21. This CDR3 spans 19 amino acids.